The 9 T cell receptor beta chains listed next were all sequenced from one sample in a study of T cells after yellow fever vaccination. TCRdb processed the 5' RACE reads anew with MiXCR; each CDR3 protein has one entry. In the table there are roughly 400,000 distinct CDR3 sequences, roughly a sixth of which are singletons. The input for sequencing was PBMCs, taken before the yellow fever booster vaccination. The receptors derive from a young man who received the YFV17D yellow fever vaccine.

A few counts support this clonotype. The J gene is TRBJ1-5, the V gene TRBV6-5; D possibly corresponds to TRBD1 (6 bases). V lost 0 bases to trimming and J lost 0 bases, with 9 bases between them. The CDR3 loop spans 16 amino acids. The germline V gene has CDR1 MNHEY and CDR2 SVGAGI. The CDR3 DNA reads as TGTGCCAGCAGTTACTCGTCAGGGGATAGCAATCAGCCCCAGCATTTT. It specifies CASSYSSGDSNQPQHF.

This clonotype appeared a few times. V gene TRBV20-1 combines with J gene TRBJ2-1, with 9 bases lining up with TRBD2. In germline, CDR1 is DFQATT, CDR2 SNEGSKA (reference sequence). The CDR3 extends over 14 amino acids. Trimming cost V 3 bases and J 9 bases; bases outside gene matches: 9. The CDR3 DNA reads TGCAGTGCTAGCCGCAGCGGGGGGTGGGTTGAGCAGTTCTTC. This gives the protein CSASRSGGWVEQFF.

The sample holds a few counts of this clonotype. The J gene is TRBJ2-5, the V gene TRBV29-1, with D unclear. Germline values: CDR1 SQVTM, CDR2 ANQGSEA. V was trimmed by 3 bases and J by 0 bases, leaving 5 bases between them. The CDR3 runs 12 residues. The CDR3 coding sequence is TGCAGCGTTGATCGGGACCAAGAGACCCAGTACTTC. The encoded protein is CSVDRDQETQYF.

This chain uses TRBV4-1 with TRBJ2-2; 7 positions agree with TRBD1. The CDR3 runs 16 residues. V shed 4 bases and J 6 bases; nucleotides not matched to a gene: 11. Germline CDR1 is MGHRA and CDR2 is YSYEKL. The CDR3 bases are TGCGCCAGCAGCCCGACAGGGACGGTAAAATCCGGGGAGCTGTTTTTT. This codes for CASSPTGTVKSGELFF.

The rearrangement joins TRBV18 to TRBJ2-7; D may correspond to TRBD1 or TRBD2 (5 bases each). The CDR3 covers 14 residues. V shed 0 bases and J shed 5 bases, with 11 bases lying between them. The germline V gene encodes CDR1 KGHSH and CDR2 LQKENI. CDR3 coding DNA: TGTGCCAGCTCACCACCCGAGGGGACCCACGAGCAGTACTTC. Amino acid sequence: CASSPPEGTHEQYF.

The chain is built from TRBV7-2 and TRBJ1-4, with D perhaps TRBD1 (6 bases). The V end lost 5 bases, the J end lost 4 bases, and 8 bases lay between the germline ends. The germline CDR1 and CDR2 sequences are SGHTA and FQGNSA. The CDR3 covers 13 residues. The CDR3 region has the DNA TGTGCCAGCAGCGGACAGATTAATGAAAAACTGTTTTTT. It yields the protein CASSGQINEKLFF.

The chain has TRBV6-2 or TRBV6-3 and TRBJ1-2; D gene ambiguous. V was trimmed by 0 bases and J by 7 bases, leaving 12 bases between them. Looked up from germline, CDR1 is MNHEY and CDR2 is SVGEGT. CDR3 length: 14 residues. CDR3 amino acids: CASSYSKGTAGYTF. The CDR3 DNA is TGTGCCAGCAGTTACTCTAAGGGCACGGCTGGCTACACCTTC.

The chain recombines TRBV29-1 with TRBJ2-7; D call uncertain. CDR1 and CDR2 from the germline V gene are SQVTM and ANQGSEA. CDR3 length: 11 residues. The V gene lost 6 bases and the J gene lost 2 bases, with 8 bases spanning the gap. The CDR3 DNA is TGCAGCGTCAGGAAGACCTACGAGCAGTACTTC. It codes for CSVRKTYEQYF.

CDR3 DNA sequence: TGTGCCAGCAGCCGTCCGGGACAGGCTTTTAATGAGCAGTTCTTC. It codes for CASSRPGQAFNEQFF. The V call is TRBV3-1, the J call TRBJ2-1; TRBD1 agrees at 8 bases. CDR3 length: 15 residues. Trimming took 4 bases from V and 7 from J; bases not matched to a gene: 9. Germline loops: CDR1 LGHDT, CDR2 YNNKEL (reference sequence).